This TCR beta chain was sequenced during a study of regulatory T cells in long-lasting Graves disease. Across the study: New Graves' disease cases had less than 3 months of antithyroid drugs.

Construction of the TCR beta libraries employed iRepertoire HTBI primers in conjunction with Arm-PCR of CDR3 regions. TCRdb fed the multiplex PCR reads into MiXCR, producing one record per CDR3 protein. Here the sample spans around 480,000 distinct CDR3 sequences, about a sixth being singletons. The CDR3 is made up of 12 amino acids. Trimming took 2 bases from V and 12 from J, leaving 14 bases between them. Germline CDR1 reads SGHVS; CDR2 reads FQNEAQ. The time point here: newly diagnosed GD, antithyroid drugs for less than 3 months. From RNA extracted from PBMCs, the TCR library was made. The same sample was also used in a study of T cells in Graves' hyperthyroidism and ophthalmopathy. Per that paper: Patients with ophthalmopathy were separated from those with stable hyperthyroidism by a 13 V-J model.

This TCR was sampled from a middle-aged man with Graves disease. J is TRBJ2-7 and V is TRBV7-8; D is tentatively TRBD1 or TRBD2 (5 bases each). Sequencing used peripheral blood mononuclear cells (PBMCs), obtained at new diagnosis, from a patient treated with antithyroid drugs. The DNA for the CDR3 is TGTGCCAGCAGCTTATTTCGGGACCGAGCGTACTTC. Its translation is CASSLFRDRAYF.